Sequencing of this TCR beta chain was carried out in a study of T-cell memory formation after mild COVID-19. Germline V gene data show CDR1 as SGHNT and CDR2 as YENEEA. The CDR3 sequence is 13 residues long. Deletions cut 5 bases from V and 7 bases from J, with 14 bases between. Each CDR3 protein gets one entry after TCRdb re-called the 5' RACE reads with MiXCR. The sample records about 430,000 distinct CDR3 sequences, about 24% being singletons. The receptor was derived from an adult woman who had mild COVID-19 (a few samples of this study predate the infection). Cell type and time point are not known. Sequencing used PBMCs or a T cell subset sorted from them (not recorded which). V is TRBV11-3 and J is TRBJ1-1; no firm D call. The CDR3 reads CASSRVKGFEAFF. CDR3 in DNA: TGTGCCAGCAGCCGAGTAAAAGGGTTTGAAGCTTTCTTT.